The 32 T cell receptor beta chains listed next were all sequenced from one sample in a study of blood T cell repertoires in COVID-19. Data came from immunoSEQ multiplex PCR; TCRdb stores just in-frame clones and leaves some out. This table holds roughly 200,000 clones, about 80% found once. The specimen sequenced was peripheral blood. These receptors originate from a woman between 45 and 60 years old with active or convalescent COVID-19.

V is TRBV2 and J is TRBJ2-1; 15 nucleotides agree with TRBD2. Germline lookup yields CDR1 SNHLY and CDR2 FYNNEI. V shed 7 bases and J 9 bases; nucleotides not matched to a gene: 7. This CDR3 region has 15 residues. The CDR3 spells CASTEGLAGGAEQFF. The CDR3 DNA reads TGTGCCAGCACCGAGGGACTAGCGGGAGGCGCTGAGCAGTTCTTC.

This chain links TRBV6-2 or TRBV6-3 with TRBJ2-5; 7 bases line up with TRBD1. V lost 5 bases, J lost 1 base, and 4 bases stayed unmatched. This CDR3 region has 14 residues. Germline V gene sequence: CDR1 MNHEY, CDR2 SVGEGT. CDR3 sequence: CASSPGTAQETQYF. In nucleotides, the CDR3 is TGTGCCAGCAGTCCCGGGACAGCCCAAGAGACCCAGTACTTC.

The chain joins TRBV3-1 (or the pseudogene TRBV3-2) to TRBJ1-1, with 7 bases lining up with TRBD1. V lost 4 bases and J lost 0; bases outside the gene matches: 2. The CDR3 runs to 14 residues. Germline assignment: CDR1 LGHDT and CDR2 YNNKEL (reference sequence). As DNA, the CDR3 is TGTGCCAGCAGCCGGGACAGAGTGAACACTGAAGCTTTCTTT. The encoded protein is CASSRDRVNTEAFF.

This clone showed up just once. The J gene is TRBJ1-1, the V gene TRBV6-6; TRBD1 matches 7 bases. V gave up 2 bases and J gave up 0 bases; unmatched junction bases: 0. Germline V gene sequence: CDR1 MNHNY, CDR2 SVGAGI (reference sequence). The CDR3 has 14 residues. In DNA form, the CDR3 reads TGTGCCAGCAGTTACGGGACAGTGAACACTGAAGCTTTCTTT. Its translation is CASSYGTVNTEAFF.

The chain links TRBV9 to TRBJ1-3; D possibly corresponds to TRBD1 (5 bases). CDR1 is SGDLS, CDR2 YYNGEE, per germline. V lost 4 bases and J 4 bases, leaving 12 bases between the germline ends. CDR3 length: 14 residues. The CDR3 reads CASSQGGQGNTIYF. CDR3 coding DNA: TGTGCCAGCAGCCAGGGAGGGCAAGGAAACACCATATATTTT.

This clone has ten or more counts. The CDR3 DNA reads TGTGCCAGCAGCACAGGGCGCAATCAGCCCCAGCATTTT. Translating it yields CASSTGRNQPQHF. The rearrangement uses TRBV4-2 and TRBJ1-5, with D perhaps TRBD1 (6 bases). CDR3 length equals 13 residues. V lost 5 bases to trimming and J lost 2 bases, with 7 bases between them. Germline CDR1 and CDR2: LGHNA and YNFKEQ.

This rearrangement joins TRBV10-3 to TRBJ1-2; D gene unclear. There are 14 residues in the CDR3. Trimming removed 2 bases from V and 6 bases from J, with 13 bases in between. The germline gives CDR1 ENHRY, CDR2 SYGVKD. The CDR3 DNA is TGTGCCATCAGTGAGCGGAGCCAGAACGATGGCTACACCTTC. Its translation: CAISERSQNDGYTF.

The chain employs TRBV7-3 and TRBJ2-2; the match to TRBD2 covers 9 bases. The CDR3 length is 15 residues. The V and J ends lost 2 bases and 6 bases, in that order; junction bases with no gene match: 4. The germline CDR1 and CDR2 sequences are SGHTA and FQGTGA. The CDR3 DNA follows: TGTGCCAGCAGCTTAGCGGGAGGGGCCCCCGGGGAGCTGTTTTTT. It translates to CASSLAGGAPGELFF.

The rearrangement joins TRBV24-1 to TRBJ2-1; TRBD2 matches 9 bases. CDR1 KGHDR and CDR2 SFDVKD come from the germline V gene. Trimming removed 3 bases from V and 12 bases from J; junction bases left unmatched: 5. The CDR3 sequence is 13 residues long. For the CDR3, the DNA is TGTGCCACCAGTGATCCTAGCGGGACCCGGCAGTTCTTC. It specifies CATSDPSGTRQFF.

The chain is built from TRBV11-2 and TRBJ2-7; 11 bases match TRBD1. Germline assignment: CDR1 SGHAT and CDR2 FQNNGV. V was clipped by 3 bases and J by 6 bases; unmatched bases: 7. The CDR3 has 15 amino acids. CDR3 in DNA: TGTGCCAGCAGCTTCGGGACAGGGGGAAAGGGCGAGCAGTACTTC. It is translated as CASSFGTGGKGEQYF.

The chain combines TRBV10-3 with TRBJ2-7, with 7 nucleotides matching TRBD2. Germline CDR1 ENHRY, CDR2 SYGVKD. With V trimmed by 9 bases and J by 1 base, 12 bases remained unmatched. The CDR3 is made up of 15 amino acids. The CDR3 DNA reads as TGTGCCATTCGGGAGGAACTAGCGATTTCCTACGAGCAGTACTTC. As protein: CAIREELAISYEQYF.

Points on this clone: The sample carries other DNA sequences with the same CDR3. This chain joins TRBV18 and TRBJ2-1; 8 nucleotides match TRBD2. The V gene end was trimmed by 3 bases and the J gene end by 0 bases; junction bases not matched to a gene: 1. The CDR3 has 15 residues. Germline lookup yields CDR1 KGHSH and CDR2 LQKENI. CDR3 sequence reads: CASSPLAGSYNEQFF. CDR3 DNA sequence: TGTGCCAGCTCACCGCTAGCGGGCTCCTACAATGAGCAGTTCTTC.

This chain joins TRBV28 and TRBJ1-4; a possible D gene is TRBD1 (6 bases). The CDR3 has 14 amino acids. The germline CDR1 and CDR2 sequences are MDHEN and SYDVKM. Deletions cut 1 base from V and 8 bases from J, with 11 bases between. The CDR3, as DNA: TGTGCCAGCAGTTTATCGGGACAAGGCGAAAAACTGTTTTTT. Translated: CASSLSGQGEKLFF.

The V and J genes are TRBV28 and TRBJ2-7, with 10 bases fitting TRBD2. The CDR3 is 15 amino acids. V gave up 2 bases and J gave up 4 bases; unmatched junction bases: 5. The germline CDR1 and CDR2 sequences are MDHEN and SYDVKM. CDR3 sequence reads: CASSLTGLAEYEQYF. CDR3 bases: TGTGCCAGCAGTTTAACTGGACTAGCGGAGTACGAGCAGTACTTC.

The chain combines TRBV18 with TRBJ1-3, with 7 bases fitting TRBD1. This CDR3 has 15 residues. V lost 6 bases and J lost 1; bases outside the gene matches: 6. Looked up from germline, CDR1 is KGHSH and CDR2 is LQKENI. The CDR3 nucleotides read TGTGCCAGCTCGAGACAGGGCCCTTCTGGAAACACCATATATTTT. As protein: CASSRQGPSGNTIYF.

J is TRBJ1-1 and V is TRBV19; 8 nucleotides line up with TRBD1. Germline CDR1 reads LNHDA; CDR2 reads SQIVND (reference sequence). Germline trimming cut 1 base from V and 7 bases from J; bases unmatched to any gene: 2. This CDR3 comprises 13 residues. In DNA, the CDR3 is TGTGCCAGTAGTATAGTACAGGGGGTTGAAGCTTTCTTT. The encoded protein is CASSIVQGVEAFF.

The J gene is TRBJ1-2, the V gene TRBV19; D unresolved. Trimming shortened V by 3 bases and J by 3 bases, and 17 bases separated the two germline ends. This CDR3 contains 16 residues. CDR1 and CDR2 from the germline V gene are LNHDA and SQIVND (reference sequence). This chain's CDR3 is CASSITRDFGDYGYTF. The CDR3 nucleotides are TGTGCCAGTAGTATTACCCGGGATTTCGGGGACTATGGCTACACCTTC.

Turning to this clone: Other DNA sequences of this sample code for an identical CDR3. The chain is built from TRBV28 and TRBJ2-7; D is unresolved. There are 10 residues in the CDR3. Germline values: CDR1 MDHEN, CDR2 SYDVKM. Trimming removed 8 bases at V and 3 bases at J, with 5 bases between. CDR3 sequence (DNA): TGTGCCAGCGGCCTCTACGAGCAGTACTTC. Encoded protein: CASGLYEQYF.

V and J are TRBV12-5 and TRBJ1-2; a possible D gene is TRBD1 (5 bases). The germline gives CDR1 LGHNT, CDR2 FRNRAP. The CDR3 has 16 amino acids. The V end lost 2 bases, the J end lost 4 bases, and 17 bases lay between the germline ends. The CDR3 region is CASGLRRAVGLYGYTF. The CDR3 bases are TGTGCTAGTGGTTTGCGCAGGGCGGTGGGGCTCTATGGCTACACCTTC.

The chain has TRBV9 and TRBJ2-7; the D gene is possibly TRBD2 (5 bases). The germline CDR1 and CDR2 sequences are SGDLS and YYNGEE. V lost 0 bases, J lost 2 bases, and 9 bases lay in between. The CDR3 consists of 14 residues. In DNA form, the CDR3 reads TGTGCCAGCAGCGTAGGCGACGGGACCTACGAGCAGTACTTC. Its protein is CASSVGDGTYEQYF.

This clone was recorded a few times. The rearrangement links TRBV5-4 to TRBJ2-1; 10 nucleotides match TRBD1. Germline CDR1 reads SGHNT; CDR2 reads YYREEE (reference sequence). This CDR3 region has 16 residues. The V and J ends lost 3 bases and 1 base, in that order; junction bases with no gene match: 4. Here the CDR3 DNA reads TGTGCCAGCAGCTCTGGGACAGGGGCATCCTACAATGAGCAGTTCTTC. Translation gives CASSSGTGASYNEQFF.

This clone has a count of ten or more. CDR3 amino acids: CATSDLFGRNYGYTF. DNA for the CDR3: TGTGCCACCAGTGATTTGTTTGGCAGGAACTATGGCTACACCTTC. V usage is TRBV24-1 and J usage is TRBJ1-2, with unresolved D. This CDR3 comprises 15 residues. In germline, CDR1 is KGHDR, CDR2 SFDVKD. V was cut by 0 bases and J by 2 bases, with 9 bases left in between.

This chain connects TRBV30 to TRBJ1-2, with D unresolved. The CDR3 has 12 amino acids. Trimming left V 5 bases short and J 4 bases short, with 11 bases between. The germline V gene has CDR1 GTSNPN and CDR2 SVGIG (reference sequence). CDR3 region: CAWDPGSYGYTF. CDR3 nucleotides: TGTGCCTGGGATCCAGGCTCCTATGGCTACACCTTC. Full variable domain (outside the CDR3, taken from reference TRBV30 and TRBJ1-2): SQTIHQWPATLVQPVGSPLSLECTVEGTSNPNLYWYRQAAGRGLQLLFYSVGIGQISSEVPQNLSASRPQDRQFILSSKKLLLSDSGFYLCAWDPGSYGYTFGSGTRLTVV.

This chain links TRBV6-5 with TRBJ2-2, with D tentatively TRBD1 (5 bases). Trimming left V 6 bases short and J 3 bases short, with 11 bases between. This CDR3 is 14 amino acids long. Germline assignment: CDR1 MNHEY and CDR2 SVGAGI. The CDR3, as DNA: TGTGCCAGCAGACCGGACACTCACACCGGGGAGCTGTTTTTT. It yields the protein CASRPDTHTGELFF.

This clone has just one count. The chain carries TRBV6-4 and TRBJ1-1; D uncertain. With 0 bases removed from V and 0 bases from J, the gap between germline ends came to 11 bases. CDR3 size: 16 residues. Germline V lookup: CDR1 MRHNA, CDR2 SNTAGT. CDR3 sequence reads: CASSDSRVDMNTEAFF. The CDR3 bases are TGTGCCAGCAGTGACTCGAGGGTGGATATGAACACTGAAGCTTTCTTT.

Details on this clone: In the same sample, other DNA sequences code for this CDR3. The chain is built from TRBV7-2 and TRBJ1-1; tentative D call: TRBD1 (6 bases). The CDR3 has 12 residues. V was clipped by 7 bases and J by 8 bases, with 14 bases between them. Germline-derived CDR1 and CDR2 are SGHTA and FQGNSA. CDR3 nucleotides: TGTGCCAGCACTGTTAATGGGGGCGAAGCTTTCTTT. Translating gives CASTVNGGEAFF.

The CDR3 is CASSLVSGEGDGYTF. The CDR3 nucleotides are TGTGCCAGCAGCTTAGTCTCCGGGGAGGGCGATGGCTACACCTTC. This rearrangement joins TRBV11-2 to TRBJ1-2; D call uncertain. The CDR3 runs 15 residues. V was pared by 1 base and J by 6 bases, with 15 bases between. Germline V lookup: CDR1 SGHAT, CDR2 FQNNGV.

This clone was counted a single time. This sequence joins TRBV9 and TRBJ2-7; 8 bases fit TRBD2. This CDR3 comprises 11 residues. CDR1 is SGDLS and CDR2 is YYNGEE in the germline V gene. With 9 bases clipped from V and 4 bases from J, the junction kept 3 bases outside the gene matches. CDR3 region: CAIGTRYEQYF. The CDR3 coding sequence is TGTGCCATCGGGACTAGATACGAGCAGTACTTC.

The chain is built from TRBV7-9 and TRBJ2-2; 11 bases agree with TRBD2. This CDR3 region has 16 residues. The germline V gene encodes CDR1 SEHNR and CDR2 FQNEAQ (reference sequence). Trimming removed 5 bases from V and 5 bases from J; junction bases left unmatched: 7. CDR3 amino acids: CASSPTWTSGTGELFF. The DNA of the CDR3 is TGTGCCAGCAGCCCGACTTGGACTAGCGGGACCGGGGAGCTGTTTTTT.

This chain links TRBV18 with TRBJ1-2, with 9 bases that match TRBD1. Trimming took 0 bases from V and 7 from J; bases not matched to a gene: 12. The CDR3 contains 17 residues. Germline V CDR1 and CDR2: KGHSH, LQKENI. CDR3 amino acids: CASSPPFRIQGASGYTF. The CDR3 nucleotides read TGTGCCAGCTCACCACCGTTCCGTATACAGGGGGCTAGTGGCTACACCTTC. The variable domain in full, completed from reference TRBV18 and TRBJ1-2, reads NAGVMQNPRHLVRRRGQEARLRCSPMKGHSHVYWYRQLPEEGLKFMVYLQKENIIDESGMPKERFSAEFPKEGPSILRIQQVVRGDSAAYFCASSPPFRIQGASGYTFGSGTRLTVV.

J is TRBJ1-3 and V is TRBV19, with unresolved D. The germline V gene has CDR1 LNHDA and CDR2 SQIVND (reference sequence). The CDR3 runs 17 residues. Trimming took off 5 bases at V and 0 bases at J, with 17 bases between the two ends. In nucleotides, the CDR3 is TGTGCCAGTAGTTCGGCGGCGGGCTCCAGCTCTGGAAACACCATATATTTT. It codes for CASSSAAGSSSGNTIYF.

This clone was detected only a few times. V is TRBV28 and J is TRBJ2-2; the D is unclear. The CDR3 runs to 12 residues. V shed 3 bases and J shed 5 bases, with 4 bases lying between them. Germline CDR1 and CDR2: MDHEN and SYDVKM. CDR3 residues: CASSLQTGELFF. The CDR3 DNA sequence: TGTGCCAGCAGTTTGCAGACCGGGGAGCTGTTTTTT.